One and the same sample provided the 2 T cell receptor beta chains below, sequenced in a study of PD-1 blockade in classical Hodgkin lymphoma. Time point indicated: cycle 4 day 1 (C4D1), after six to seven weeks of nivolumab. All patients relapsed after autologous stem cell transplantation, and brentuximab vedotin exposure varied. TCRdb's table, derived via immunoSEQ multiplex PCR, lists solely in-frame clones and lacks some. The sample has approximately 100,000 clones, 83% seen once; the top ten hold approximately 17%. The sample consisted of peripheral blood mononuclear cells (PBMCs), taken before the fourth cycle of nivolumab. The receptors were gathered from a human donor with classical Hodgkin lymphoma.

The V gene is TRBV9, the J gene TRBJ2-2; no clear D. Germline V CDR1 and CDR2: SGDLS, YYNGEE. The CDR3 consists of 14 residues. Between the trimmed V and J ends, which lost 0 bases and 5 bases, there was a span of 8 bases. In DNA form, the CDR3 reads TGTGCCAGCAGCGTAGGGTTGGGGACCGGGGAGCTGTTTTTT. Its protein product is CASSVGLGTGELFF.

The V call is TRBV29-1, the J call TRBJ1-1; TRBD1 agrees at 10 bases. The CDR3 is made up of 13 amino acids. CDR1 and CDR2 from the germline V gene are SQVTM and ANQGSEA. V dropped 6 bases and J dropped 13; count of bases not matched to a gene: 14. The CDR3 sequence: CSVLGQGLRGFFF. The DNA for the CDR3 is TGCAGCGTCCTGGGACAGGGGCTCAGGGGGTTTTTCTTT. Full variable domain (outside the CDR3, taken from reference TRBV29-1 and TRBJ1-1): SAVISQKPSRDICQRGTSLTIQCQVDSQVTMMFWYRQQPGQSLTLIATANQGSEATYESGFVIDKFPISRPNLTFSTLTVSNMSPEDSSIYLCSVLGQGLRGFFFGQGTRLTVV.